This TCR beta chain is from a study of identical twins. Whole-study findings and limits: In cord blood, abundant beta clonotypes had fewer insertions; memory showed no trend. Some out-of-frame alpha sequences were shared by twins, and these showed excess low generation probability.

Concerning this clonotype itself: The antigen is undetermined.

In TCRdb, the 5' RACE reads were re-called with MiXCR into one record per CDR3 protein. The repertoire has roughly 1,500,000 distinct CDR3 sequences, more than 30% of them found once; the top ten carry over 0.25%. The V end lost 6 bases, the J end lost 8 bases, and 16 bases lay between the germline ends. Germline CDR1 is DFQATT and CDR2 is SNEGSKA (reference sequence). The length of the CDR3 is 12 residues. The source is a newborn girl in good health. The chain carries TRBV20-1 and TRBJ1-2; no reliable D call. The sequenced sample consisted of cord blood. The CDR3, as DNA: TGCAGTGCGCGCGACCCAACCGCGGGCTACACCTTC. Translating it yields CSARDPTAGYTF.